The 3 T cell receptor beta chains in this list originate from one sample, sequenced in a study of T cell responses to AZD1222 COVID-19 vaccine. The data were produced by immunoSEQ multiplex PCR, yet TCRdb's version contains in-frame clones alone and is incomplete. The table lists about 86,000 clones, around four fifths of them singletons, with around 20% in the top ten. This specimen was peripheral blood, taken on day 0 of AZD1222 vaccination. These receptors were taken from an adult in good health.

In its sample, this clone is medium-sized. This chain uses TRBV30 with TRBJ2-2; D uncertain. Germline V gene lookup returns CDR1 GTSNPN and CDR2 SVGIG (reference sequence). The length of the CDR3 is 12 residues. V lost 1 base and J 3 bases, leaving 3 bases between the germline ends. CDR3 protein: CAWSAYTGELFF. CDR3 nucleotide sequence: TGTGCCTGGAGTGCCTACACCGGGGAGCTGTTTTTT. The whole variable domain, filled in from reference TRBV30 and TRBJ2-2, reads SQTIHQWPATLVQPVGSPLSLECTVEGTSNPNLYWYRQAAGRGLQLLFYSVGIGQISSEVPQNLSASRPQDRQFILSSKKLLLSDSGFYLCAWSAYTGELFFGEGSRLTVL.

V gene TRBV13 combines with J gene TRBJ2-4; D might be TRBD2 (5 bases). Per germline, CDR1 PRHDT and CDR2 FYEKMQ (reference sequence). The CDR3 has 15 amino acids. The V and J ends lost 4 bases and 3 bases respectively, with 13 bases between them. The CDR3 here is CASSSLLVDKNIQYF. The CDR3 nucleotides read TGTGCCAGCAGCTCCTTACTAGTGGACAAAAACATTCAGTACTTC.

The DNA for the CDR3 is TGTGCCAGCAGTTTATTTTTACGCGGGAGGGCCGAGGTTGAGCAGTACTTC. Translated, it gives CASSLFLRGRAEVEQYF. J is TRBJ2-7 and V is TRBV28; 9 positions match TRBD2. This CDR3 is 17 amino acids long. The V and J ends lost 1 base and 7 bases, in that order; junction bases with no gene match: 14. The V gene's germline CDR1 is MDHEN and CDR2 SYDVKM. Complete variable domain (other parts from reference TRBV28 and TRBJ2-7): DVKVTQSSRYLVKRTGEKVFLECVQDMDHENMFWYRQDPGLGLRLIYFSYDVKMKEKGDIPEGYSVSREKKERFSLILESASTNQTSMYLCASSLFLRGRAEVEQYFGPGTRLTVT.